The following is a T cell receptor (beta chain) sequence with its context. Clones were sequenced by immunoSEQ multiplex PCR, and TCRdb holds only the in-frame ones, with some missing. Of 75,000 to 100,000 clones in the sample, 85% to 90% were seen once. This entry is derived from a study of T cell responses to AZD1222 COVID-19 vaccine. The V gene's germline CDR1 is MDHEN and CDR2 SYDVKM. This CDR3 contains 13 residues. The V and J ends lost 5 bases and 8 bases respectively, with 15 bases between them. The TCR sequence derives from an adult in good health. Material: peripheral blood, obtained on day 0 of AZD1222 vaccination. This chain joins TRBV28 and TRBJ1-2; a possible D gene is TRBD1 (6 bases). The CDR3: CASSGQPGRGYTF. CDR3 bases: TGTGCCAGCAGTGGACAGCCTGGAAGAGGCTACACCTTC.